The clone carrying this TCR beta chain was counted a single time. The V gene lost 5 bases and the J gene lost 3 bases, with 14 bases spanning the gap. The CDR3 runs 15 residues. Germline loops: CDR1 MDHEN, CDR2 SYDVKM. This sample was included in a study of blood T cell repertoires in COVID-19. Overall study context: Acute and convalescent COVID-19 samples came from the United States, Italy and Spain.

As originally analysed: Reference gene primer amplification gave nucleated cell count estimates. Sequencing used immunoSEQ multiplex PCR; TCRdb keeps in-frame clones, though not all of them. The DNA was the basis for D and trimming; V, J and clone size are from that table. The sample contains roughly 40,000 clones, 65% to 90% of which appear only once. Input material: peripheral blood. The sequence was obtained from a man aged 40-55 years with active COVID-19. This chain uses TRBV28 with TRBJ1-5, with D possibly matching TRBD1 (5 bases). The CDR3 bases are TGTGCCAGCAGTCCGGGGGGAGGGAACAATCAGCCCCAGCATTTT. It is translated as CASSPGGGNNQPQHF.